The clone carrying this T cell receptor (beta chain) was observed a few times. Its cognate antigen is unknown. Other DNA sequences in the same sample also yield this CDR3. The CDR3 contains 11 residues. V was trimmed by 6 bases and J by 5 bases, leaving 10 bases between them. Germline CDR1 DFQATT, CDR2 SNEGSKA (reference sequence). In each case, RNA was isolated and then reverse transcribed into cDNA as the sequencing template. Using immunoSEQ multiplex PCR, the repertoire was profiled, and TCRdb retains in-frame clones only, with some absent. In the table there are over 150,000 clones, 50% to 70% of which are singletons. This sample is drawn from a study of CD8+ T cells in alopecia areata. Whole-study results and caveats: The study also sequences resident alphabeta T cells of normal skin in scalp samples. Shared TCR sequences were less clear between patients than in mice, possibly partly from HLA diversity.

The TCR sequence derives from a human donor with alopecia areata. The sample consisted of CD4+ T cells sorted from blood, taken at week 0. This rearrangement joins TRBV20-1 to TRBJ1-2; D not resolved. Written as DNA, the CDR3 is TGCAGTGCGAGCCCGGGGTATGGCTACACCTTC. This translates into CSASPGYGYTF.